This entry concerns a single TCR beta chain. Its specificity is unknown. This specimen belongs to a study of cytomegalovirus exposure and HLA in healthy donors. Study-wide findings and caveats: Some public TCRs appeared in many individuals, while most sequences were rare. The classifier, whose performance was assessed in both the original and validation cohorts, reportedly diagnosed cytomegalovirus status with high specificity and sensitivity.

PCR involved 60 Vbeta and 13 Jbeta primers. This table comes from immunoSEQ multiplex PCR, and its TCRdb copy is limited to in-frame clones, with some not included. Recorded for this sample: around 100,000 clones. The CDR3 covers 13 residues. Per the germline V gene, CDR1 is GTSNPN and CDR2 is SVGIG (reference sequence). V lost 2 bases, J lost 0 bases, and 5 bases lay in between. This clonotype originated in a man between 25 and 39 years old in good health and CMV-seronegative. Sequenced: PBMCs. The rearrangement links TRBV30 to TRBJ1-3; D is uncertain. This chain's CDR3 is CAWSIASGNTIYF. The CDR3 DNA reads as TGTGCCTGGAGTATAGCCTCTGGAAACACCATATATTTT.